This record covers a single TCR beta chain. Its target is unknown. The data stem from a study of T cell repertoires in cytomegalovirus infection. TCRdb independently ran MiXCR on the reads; one entry per CDR3 protein. The sample records about half a million distinct CDR3 sequences, roughly a third being singletons. The CDR3 is made up of 16 amino acids. V was cut by 4 bases and J by 1 base, with 13 bases left in between. The germline gives CDR1 MNHEY, CDR2 SMNVEV (reference sequence). Specimen: cultured PBMCs, collected from culture after CMV antigen stimulation. This clonotype originated in a human donor in good health (CMV status not recorded). Some clones in this sample may be carry-over from other donors' samples. This chain connects TRBV27 to TRBJ2-2; the D gene is possibly TRBD2 (6 bases). CDR3 protein: CASSSRLGGNTGELFF. CDR3 in DNA: TGTGCCAGCAGTTCCAGACTAGGAGGGAACACCGGGGAGCTGTTTTTT.